This T cell receptor beta chain was captured by sequencing in a study of T cell clonality in common variable immunodeficiency. General study points: CVID subjects showed higher TCRbeta clonality than healthy controls. Compared with controls, CVID subjects had fewer shared TCRbeta clones. Reportedly, TCR beta sequences from common variable immunodeficiency showed fewer deletions and N-nucleotide insertions. The cause of increased CVID clonality remains unclear without subpopulation sequencing.

This clone was observed at least ten times. The antigen is unknown. Clones were read by immunoSEQ multiplex PCR, and TCRdb kept only the in-frame ones, dropping some. The data show about 42,000 clones, none appearing only once, with around 5.8% held by the ten largest. Sequencing used peripheral blood mononuclear cells. The TCR comes from a human donor with common variable immunodeficiency.

CDR3 DNA (partial): TGCGCCAGCACTCGGACAGGGGTGTACGAG. As protein: CASTRTGVYE. The full CDR3 sequence reads CASTRTGVYEQYF. The genes are TRBV5-1 and TRBJ2-7; TRBD1 matches 9 bases. The read ends 3 residues shy of where the CDR3 ends; the end is completed using the germline J gene. The germline gives CDR1 SGHRS, CDR2 YFSETQ. CDR3 length equals 13 residues. After removal of 6 bases from V and 4 bases from J, the junction contained 5 bases not matched to a gene.